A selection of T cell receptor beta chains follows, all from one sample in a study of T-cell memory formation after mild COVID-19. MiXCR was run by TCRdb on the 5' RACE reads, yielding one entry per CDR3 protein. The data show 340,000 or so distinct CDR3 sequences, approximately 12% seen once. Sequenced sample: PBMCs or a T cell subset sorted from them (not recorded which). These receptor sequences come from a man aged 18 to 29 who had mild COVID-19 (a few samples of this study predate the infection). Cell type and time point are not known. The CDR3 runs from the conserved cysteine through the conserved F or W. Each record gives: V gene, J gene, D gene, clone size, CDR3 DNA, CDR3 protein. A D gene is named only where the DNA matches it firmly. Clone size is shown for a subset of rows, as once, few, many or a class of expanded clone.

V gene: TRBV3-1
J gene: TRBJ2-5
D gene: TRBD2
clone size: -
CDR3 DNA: TGTGCCAGCAGCCAAGATCCTAGCGGGGCGGAGACCCAGTACTTC
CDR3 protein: CASSQDPSGAETQYF

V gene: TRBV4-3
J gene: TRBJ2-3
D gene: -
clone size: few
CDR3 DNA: TGCGCCAGCAGCCAAGATTTGGGAGATACGCAGTATTTT
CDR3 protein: CASSQDLGDTQYF

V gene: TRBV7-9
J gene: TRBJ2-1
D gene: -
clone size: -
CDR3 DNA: TGTGCCAGCAGCTTAGATCCCCGGGAGCAGTTCTTC
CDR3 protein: CASSLDPREQFF

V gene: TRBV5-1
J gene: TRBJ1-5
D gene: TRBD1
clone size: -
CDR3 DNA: TGCGCCAGCAGCGAGACAGGGGCTTATAGCAATCAGCCCCAGCATTTT
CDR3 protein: CASSETGAYSNQPQHF

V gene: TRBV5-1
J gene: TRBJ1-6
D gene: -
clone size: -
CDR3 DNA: TGCGCCAGCAGCTTCGGGGGAGGAGCCCTCCACTTT
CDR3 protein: CASSFGGGALHF

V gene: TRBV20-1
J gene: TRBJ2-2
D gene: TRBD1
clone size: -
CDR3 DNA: TGCAGTGCTAGGGGCCGGGACAGGGACACCGGGGAGCTGTTTTTT
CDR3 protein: CSARGRDRDTGELFF

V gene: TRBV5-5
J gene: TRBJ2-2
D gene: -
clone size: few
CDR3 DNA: TGTGCCAGCACCCTTTCATCCAGGGTGCGCACCGGGGAGCTGTTTTTT
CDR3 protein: CASTLSSRVRTGELFF

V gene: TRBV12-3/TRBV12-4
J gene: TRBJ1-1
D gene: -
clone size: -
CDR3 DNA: TGTGCCAGCAGTGCCCGGAAGGGGAACACTGAAGCTTTCTTT
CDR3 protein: CASSARKGNTEAFF

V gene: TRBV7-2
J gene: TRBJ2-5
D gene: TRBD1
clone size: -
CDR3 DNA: TGTGCCAGCAGCTTAGTCGACAGGGGGCGCAGCCAAGAGACCCAGTACTTC
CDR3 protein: CASSLVDRGRSQETQYF

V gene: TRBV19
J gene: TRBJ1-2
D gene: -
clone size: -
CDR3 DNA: TGTGCCAGTCCGCCGAGAGAGCCCTATGGCTACACCTTC
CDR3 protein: CASPPREPYGYTF

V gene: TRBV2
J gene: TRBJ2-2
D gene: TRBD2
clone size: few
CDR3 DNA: TGTGCCAGCAGTGAAATGTCTAGCGGGAACACCGGGGAGCTGTTTTTT
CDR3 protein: CASSEMSSGNTGELFF

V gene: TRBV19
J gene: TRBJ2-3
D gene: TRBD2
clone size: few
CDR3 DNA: TGTGCCAGTACCCCGAGGGGGACTAGCGGGGATACGCAGTATTTT
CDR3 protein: CASTPRGTSGDTQYF

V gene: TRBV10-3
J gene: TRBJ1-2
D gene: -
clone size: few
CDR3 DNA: TGTGCCATCAGTGAGTCGAAAAACTATGGCTACACCTTC
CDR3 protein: CAISESKNYGYTF

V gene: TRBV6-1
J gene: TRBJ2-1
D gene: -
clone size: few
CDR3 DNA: TGTGCCAGCAGTGTCGGGTGGGGGGGCCCCAATGAGCAGTTCTTC
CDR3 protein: CASSVGWGGPNEQFF

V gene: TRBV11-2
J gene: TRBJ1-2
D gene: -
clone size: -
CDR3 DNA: TGTGCCAGCAGCTTTCCACGACAGGCCCGAGGGGGCTACACCTTC
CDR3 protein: CASSFPRQARGGYTF

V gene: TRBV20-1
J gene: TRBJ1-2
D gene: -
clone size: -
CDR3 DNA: TGCAGTGCTAGAAGGACAGACCTTAACTATGGCTACACCTTC
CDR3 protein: CSARRTDLNYGYTF

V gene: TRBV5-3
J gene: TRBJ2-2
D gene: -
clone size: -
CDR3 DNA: TGTGCCAGACAGGGGCGGGGCACCGGGGAGCTGTTTTTT
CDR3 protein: CARQGRGTGELFF

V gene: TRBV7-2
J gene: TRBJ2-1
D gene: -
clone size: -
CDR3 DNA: TGTGCCAGCAACCCCAATGAGCAGTTCTTC
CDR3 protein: CASNPNEQFF

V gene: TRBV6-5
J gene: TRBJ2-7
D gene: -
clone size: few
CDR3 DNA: TGTGCCAGCAGTTACAACCCTACTCCCTTGGGCTACGAGCAGTACTTC
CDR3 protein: CASSYNPTPLGYEQYF

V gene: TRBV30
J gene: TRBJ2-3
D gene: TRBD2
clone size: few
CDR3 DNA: TGTGCCTGGAGTGTAAGGCTAGCGGTTGCCCTTCCTTCGCAGTATTTT
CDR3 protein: CAWSVRLAVALPSQYF

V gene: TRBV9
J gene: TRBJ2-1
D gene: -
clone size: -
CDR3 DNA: TGTGCCAGCCAGAAGGGTCGGGGCATATTCGATGAGCAGTTCTTC
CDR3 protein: CASQKGRGIFDEQFF

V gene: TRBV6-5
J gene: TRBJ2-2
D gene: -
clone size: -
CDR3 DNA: TGTGCCAGCAGTCGACTCCGGGCAGCCCTTTCGAACACCGGGGAGCTGTTTTTT
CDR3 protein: CASSRLRAALSNTGELFF